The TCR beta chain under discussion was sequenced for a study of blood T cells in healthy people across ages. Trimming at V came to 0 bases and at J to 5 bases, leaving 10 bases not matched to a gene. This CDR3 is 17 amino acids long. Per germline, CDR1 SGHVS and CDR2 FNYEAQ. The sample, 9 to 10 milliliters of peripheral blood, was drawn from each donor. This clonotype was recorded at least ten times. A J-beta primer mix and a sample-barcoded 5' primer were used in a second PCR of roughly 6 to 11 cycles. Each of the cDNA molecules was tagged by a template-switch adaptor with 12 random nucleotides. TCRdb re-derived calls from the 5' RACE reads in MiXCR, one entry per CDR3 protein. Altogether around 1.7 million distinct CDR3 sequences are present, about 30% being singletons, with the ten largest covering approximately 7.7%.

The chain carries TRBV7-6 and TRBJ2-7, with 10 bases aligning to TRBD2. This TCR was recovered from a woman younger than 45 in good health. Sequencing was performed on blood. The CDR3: CASSLAFLAGAPDEQYF. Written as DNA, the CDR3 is TGTGCCAGCAGCTTAGCGTTCCTAGCGGGGGCGCCGGACGAGCAGTACTTC.